Each of the 32 T cell receptor beta chains below was sequenced from the same sample in a study of CD8 T cells in Susac syndrome. Reverse transcription used about 0.5 to 1 ug RNA and random hexamers. One entry per CDR3 protein results from TCRdb running MiXCR on the immunoSEQ multiplex PCR reads. The table lists about 140,000 distinct CDR3 sequences, around 95% of them singletons, with 0.14% in the top ten. Sequencing was carried out using CD4+ T cells from PBMCs. The receptors derive from a human donor with Susac syndrome.

The rearrangement links TRBV20-1 to TRBJ2-1; a weak D match, TRBD2 (6 bases). Trimming cost V 5 bases and J 6 bases, with 11 bases left between them. The CDR3 length is 12 residues. From germline, CDR1 is DFQATT and CDR2 SNEGSKA (reference sequence). CDR3 coding DNA: TGCAGTGCTTGGGACTCAGGCAATGAGCAGTTCTTC. Protein product: CSAWDSGNEQFF.

The chain recombines TRBV15 with TRBJ1-3; no firm D call. Trimming took 1 base from V and 5 from J, leaving 3 bases between them. The CDR3 is 12 amino acids. Germline CDR1 is LNHNV and CDR2 is YYDKDF (reference sequence). The CDR3 DNA reads as TGTGCCACCAGCAGAGGAAGAAACACCATATATTTT. This gives the protein CATSRGRNTIYF.

This clonotype was detected once. This chain connects TRBV12-3 or TRBV12-4 to TRBJ1-1; a weak D match, TRBD1 (5 bases). The CDR3 consists of 17 residues. Trimming shortened V by 1 base and J by 6 bases, and 21 bases separated the two germline ends. In DNA, the CDR3 is TGTGCCAGCAGTTTAGGTCCCACAGGACCTCGGACCTCTGAAGCTTTCTTT. It codes for CASSLGPTGPRTSEAFF.

The chain uses TRBV6-2 or TRBV6-3 and TRBJ1-1, with D uncertain. This CDR3 contains 16 residues. V was cut by 2 bases and J by 0 bases, with 13 bases left in between. Per the germline V gene, CDR1 is MNHEY and CDR2 is SVGEGT. CDR3 sequence reads: CASSYRPRLVNTEAFF. The CDR3 nucleotides are TGTGCCAGCAGTTACCGACCACGGTTGGTGAACACTGAAGCTTTCTTT.

The rearrangement links TRBV24-1 to TRBJ2-1; D is unresolved. This CDR3 has 14 amino acids. Germline loops: CDR1 KGHDR, CDR2 SFDVKD. Trimming cost V 5 bases and J 8 bases, with 15 bases left between them. This chain's CDR3 is CATSAPGTSDEQFF. In DNA, the CDR3 is TGTGCCACCAGTGCGCCAGGCACTTCGGATGAGCAGTTCTTC.

The chain recombines TRBV20-1 with TRBJ1-1, with a possible D match to TRBD1 (6 bases). This CDR3 region has 14 residues. V lost 6 bases to trimming and J lost 0 bases, with 14 bases between them. CDR1 is DFQATT, CDR2 SNEGSKA, per germline (reference sequence). The CDR3 loop is CSAANGGLNTEAFF. In nucleotides, the CDR3 is TGCAGTGCCGCCAACGGGGGCCTGAACACTGAAGCTTTCTTT.

V is TRBV28 and J is TRBJ1-5, with D possibly being TRBD1 (5 bases). Germline assignment: CDR1 MDHEN and CDR2 SYDVKM. The length of the CDR3 is 15 residues. V lost 6 bases and J lost 5, with 17 bases in between. The CDR3 DNA reads as TGTGCCAGCAGCCCTGGGGGGGGTATGGATCAGCCCCAGCATTTT. Translated: CASSPGGGMDQPQHF. Full variable domain (remainder filled in from reference TRBV28 and TRBJ1-5): DVKVTQSSRYLVKRTGEKVFLECVQDMDHENMFWYRQDPGLGLRLIYFSYDVKMKEKGDIPEGYSVSREKKERFSLILESASTNQTSMYLCASSPGGGMDQPQHFGDGTRLSIL.

This clonotype showed up just once. The chain combines TRBV12-5 with TRBJ2-1; 8 positions match TRBD2. The J segment lost 0 bases and the V segment lost 5 bases, leaving 6 bases of the junction unmatched. The germline CDR1 and CDR2 sequences are LGHNT and FRNRAP. The CDR3 totals 16 residues. CDR3 coding DNA: TGTGCTAGTGGTCGACCAAGCGGGAGCTCCTACAATGAGCAGTTCTTC. Its translation is CASGRPSGSSYNEQFF.

The V and J genes are TRBV28 and TRBJ1-5, with no clear D. The CDR3 totals 13 residues. V was pared by 5 bases and J by 4 bases, with 9 bases between. Per the germline V gene, CDR1 is MDHEN and CDR2 is SYDVKM. For the CDR3, the DNA is TGTGCCAGCAGTAACCGGATAAATCAGCCCCAGCATTTT. Its protein is CASSNRINQPQHF.

DNA for the CDR3: TGCAGTGCTAGACCGGGACTACCTGAAGAGGGACCCTTGGATACGCAGTATTTT. It is translated as CSARPGLPEEGPLDTQYF. This chain connects TRBV20-1 to TRBJ2-3, with 7 bases matching TRBD2. The CDR3 runs 18 residues. J lost 6 bases, V lost 2 bases, and 20 bases had no gene match. Looked up from germline, CDR1 is DFQATT and CDR2 is SNEGSKA (reference sequence).

This chain links TRBV18 with TRBJ2-1, with 12 bases that match TRBD2. This CDR3 has 15 amino acids. Germline lookup yields CDR1 KGHSH and CDR2 LQKENI. V gave up 6 bases and J gave up 8 bases; unmatched junction bases: 8. The CDR3 protein is CASSSLAGGLDEQFF. As DNA, the CDR3 is TGTGCCAGCTCGTCACTAGCGGGAGGATTGGATGAGCAGTTCTTC.

The rearrangement links TRBV30 to TRBJ2-5; TRBD1 aligns across 7 bases. CDR1 GTSNPN and CDR2 SVGIG come from the germline V gene (reference sequence). Unmatched junction bases numbered 6, after V lost 0 bases and J lost 2 bases. The CDR3 is 15 residues long. Here the CDR3 DNA reads TGTGCCTGGAGTGTACAGGGGTGGGAGCAAGAGACCCAGTACTTC. This gives the protein CAWSVQGWEQETQYF.

V gene TRBV30 combines with J gene TRBJ1-2; D is unclear. Germline CDR1 and CDR2: GTSNPN and SVGIG (reference sequence). The germline V and J ends were trimmed by 0 bases and 8 bases, with 13 bases remaining between them. The CDR3 runs to 13 residues. CDR3 in DNA: TGTGCCTGGAGTGTACTGCGGGGTGAAGGCTACACCTTC. It specifies CAWSVLRGEGYTF.

This chain joins TRBV27 and TRBJ1-5, with TRBD1 as a possible D gene (6 bases). Deletions cut 5 bases from V and 0 bases from J, with 14 bases between. CDR3 length equals 16 residues. The germline V gene has CDR1 MNHEY and CDR2 SMNVEV (reference sequence). The CDR3 DNA reads TGTGCCAGCAGTGCTACTGGGACAAATAGCAATCAGCCCCAGCATTTT. Translated, it gives CASSATGTNSNQPQHF.

CDR3 sequence (DNA): TGTGCCAGCAAAGTAGCGGGGGCGCCCAAAAACATTCAGTACTTC. This translates into CASKVAGAPKNIQYF. The chain employs TRBV21-1 and TRBJ2-4; the table names TRBD1, a call not compared with the DNA. TRBV21-1 is reported as a pseudogene. There are 15 residues in the CDR3.

The table lists this clonotype with a count of one. This chain uses TRBV20-1 with TRBJ2-1, with TRBD2 matching over 10 bases. This CDR3 spans 17 amino acids. The junction had 16 bases not matched to a gene; V was cut back by 5 bases and J by 6 bases. Germline V gives CDR1 DFQATT, CDR2 SNEGSKA (reference sequence). The CDR3 DNA reads TGCAGTGCTCACCGGGGCAGCGGGAGGGCCGGGGGCAATGAGCAGTTCTTC. This encodes CSAHRGSGRAGGNEQFF.

This chain joins TRBV6-1 and TRBJ1-5; maybe TRBD1 (5 bases). V gave up 8 bases and J gave up 0 bases, with 20 bases separating them. The CDR3 is 17 amino acids. Per germline, CDR1 MNHNS and CDR2 SASEGT. CDR3 DNA: TGTGCCAGCCGGCGTAGCAGGGAGGATTTTAGCAATCAGCCCCAGCATTTT. It encodes CASRRSREDFSNQPQHF.

The chain combines TRBV12-3 or TRBV12-4 with TRBJ2-7, with D possibly matching TRBD2 (6 bases). The V end was cut by 3 bases, the J end by 1 base, with 7 bases between. There are 13 residues in the CDR3. In DNA, the CDR3 is TGTGCCAGCAGTTTCGGGAGTTCCTACGAGCAGTACTTC. This sequence encodes CASSFGSSYEQYF.

The chain links TRBV21-1 to TRBJ2-7; the table calls TRBD1, which could not be checked here. TRBV21-1 is a known pseudogene. The CDR3 runs to 11 residues. The CDR3 protein is CARKGVGEQYF. As DNA, the CDR3 is TGTGCCAGGAAGGGCGTTGGCGAGCAGTACTTC.

V usage is TRBV20-1 and J usage is TRBJ2-1; TRBD1 or TRBD2 may be the D gene (5 bases each). Germline values: CDR1 DFQATT, CDR2 SNEGSKA (reference sequence). CDR3 length: 15 amino acids. The germline V and J ends were trimmed by 6 bases and 3 bases, with 18 bases remaining between them. The CDR3 coding sequence is TGCAGTGCCGCCAGGGCCGGAAGCGGCTACAATGAGCAGTTCTTC. Amino acids: CSAARAGSGYNEQFF.

The chain carries TRBV30 and TRBJ1-5; 9 bases align to TRBD1. CDR3 size: 13 residues. Germline CDR1 is GTSNPN and CDR2 is SVGIG (reference sequence). V lost 5 bases to trimming and J lost 1 base; unmatched junction nucleotides: 0. The CDR3 spells CAWGTGSNQPQHF. CDR3 DNA: TGTGCCTGGGGGACAGGGAGCAATCAGCCCCAGCATTTT.

The V gene is TRBV20-1, the J gene TRBJ2-3, with D perhaps TRBD2 (5 bases). From germline, CDR1 is DFQATT and CDR2 SNEGSKA (reference sequence). The CDR3 has 14 residues. V was shortened by 1 base and J by 1 base, with 9 bases between the two germline ends. The CDR3 loop is CSARGEHGTDTQYF. DNA for the CDR3: TGCAGTGCTAGAGGGGAGCACGGCACAGATACGCAGTATTTT.

The CDR3 sequence is CASSLSVSYEQYF. The CDR3 DNA follows: TGTGCCAGCAGTTTATCGGTGAGCTACGAGCAGTACTTC. The J gene is TRBJ2-7, the V gene TRBV28; no clear D. V dropped 1 base and J dropped 3 bases, with 7 bases sitting between them. CDR1 MDHEN and CDR2 SYDVKM come from the germline V gene. This CDR3 is 13 amino acids long.

The V gene is TRBV20-1, the J gene TRBJ2-5, with 8 positions matching TRBD2. The CDR3 runs 14 residues. V shed 5 bases and J 4 bases; nucleotides not matched to a gene: 9. From germline, CDR1 is DFQATT and CDR2 SNEGSKA (reference sequence). For the CDR3, the DNA is TGCAGTGCTTTCCCACTAGCGGAGGGAGAGACCCAGTACTTC. It codes for CSAFPLAEGETQYF.

The chain couples TRBV20-1 to TRBJ2-1; D uncertain. Germline V gene data show CDR1 as DFQATT and CDR2 as SNEGSKA (reference sequence). There are 12 residues in the CDR3. The V and J ends lost 6 bases and 8 bases respectively, with 14 bases between them. In DNA, the CDR3 is TGCAGTGCGACGAACGAGAGGCATGAGCAGTTCTTC. It specifies CSATNERHEQFF.

The rearrangement uses TRBV20-1 and TRBJ2-5; a possible D gene is TRBD2 (5 bases). CDR1 is DFQATT and CDR2 is SNEGSKA in the germline V gene (reference sequence). The CDR3 runs to 10 residues. Trimming pared 6 bases from V and 5 bases from J, leaving 7 bases between. This CDR3 reads CSAGEETQYF. The CDR3 nucleotides are TGCAGTGCCGGGGAGGAGACCCAGTACTTC.

The gene calls are TRBV7-9 and TRBJ2-7; D call uncertain. CDR1 and CDR2 from the germline V gene are SEHNR and FQNEAQ (reference sequence). The CDR3 sequence is 14 residues long. Trimming cost V 7 bases and J 4 bases, with 17 bases left between them. CDR3 DNA: TGTGCCAGCACCCCAAGGGTTACCCCTTACGAGCAGTACTTC. This translates into CASTPRVTPYEQYF.

This clonotype was counted once. The CDR3 here is CSARTLSTGELFF. Here the CDR3 DNA reads TGCAGTGCCCGGACCCTTTCAACCGGGGAGCTGTTTTTT. The chain has TRBV20-1 and TRBJ2-2; no definite D call. CDR1 and CDR2 from the germline V gene are DFQATT and SNEGSKA (reference sequence). Trimming took off 6 bases at V and 5 bases at J, with 13 bases between the two ends. The CDR3 covers 13 residues.

The V call is TRBV20-1, the J call TRBJ1-2; D call uncertain. Germline CDR1 and CDR2: DFQATT and SNEGSKA (reference sequence). Trimming took 3 bases from V and 2 from J, leaving 7 bases between them. The CDR3 is made up of 12 amino acids. This chain's CDR3 is CSASAGNYGYTF. CDR3 DNA sequence: TGCAGTGCTAGCGCGGGGAACTATGGCTACACCTTC.

This chain links TRBV20-1 with TRBJ2-5; possibly TRBD1 for D (5 bases). V was cut by 4 bases and J by 1 base, with 16 bases left in between. Germline lookup yields CDR1 DFQATT and CDR2 SNEGSKA (reference sequence). This CDR3 comprises 15 residues. The CDR3 reads CSAKGVASRQETQYF. The CDR3 DNA follows: TGCAGTGCTAAAGGGGTGGCCTCCCGCCAAGAGACCCAGTACTTC.

CDR3 residues: CASSPPLHTEAFF. CDR3 in DNA: TGTGCCAGCAGTCCCCCGCTACACACTGAAGCTTTCTTT. The rearrangement links TRBV28 to TRBJ1-1; D gene ambiguous. Germline loops: CDR1 MDHEN, CDR2 SYDVKM. The CDR3 is 13 amino acids. V lost 5 bases and J 3 bases, leaving 10 bases between the germline ends.

The chain joins TRBV5-1 to TRBJ1-2, with D hard to call. The V end lost 0 bases, the J end lost 5 bases, and 11 bases lay between the germline ends. Germline lookup yields CDR1 SGHRS and CDR2 YFSETQ. This CDR3 has 14 amino acids. CDR3 nucleotide sequence: TGCGCCAGCAGCTTGGGCAGCAATACTTATGGCTACACCTTC. This translates into CASSLGSNTYGYTF. Supplemented by reference TRBV5-1 and TRBJ1-2, the full variable domain reads KAGVTQTPRYLIKTRGQQVTLSCSPISGHRSVSWYQQTPGQGLQFLFEYFSETQRNKGNFPGRFSGRQFSNSRSEMNVSTLELGDSALYLCASSLGSNTYGYTFGSGTRLTVV.